This TCR beta chain stems from a study of blood T cell repertoires in COVID-19. Study background: The samples span acute and convalescent COVID-19 from the United States, Italy and Spain.

Original processing methods: For nucleated cells, counts were estimated from reference gene primer amplification. Data came from immunoSEQ multiplex PCR; TCRdb stores just in-frame clones and leaves some out. The DNA was the basis for D and trimming; V, J and clone size are from that table. In the table there are around 140,000 clones, roughly four fifths of which are singletons. Trimming left V 6 bases short and J 4 bases short, with 12 bases between. This CDR3 region has 14 residues. Looked up from germline, CDR1 is MNHEY and CDR2 is SVGAGI. This clonotype was obtained from a human donor in a cohort sampled during active COVID-19. V usage is TRBV6-5 and J usage is TRBJ2-2; the D is unclear. Sequenced sample: peripheral blood. DNA of the CDR3: TGTGCCAGCAGGAACATGGTACGCACCGGGGAGCTGTTTTTT. This sequence encodes CASRNMVRTGELFF.